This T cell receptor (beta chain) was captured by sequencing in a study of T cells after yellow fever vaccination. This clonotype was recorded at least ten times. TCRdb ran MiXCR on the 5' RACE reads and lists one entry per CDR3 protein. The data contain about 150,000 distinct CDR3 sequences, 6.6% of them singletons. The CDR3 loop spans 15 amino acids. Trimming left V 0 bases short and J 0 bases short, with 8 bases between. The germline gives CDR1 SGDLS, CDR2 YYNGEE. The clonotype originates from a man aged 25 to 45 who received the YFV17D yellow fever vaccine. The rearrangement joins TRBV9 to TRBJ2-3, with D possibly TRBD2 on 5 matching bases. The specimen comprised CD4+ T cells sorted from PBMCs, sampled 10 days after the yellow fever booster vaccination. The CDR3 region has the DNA TGTGCCAGCAGCGTAGGGGGAGTGAGCACAGATACGCAGTATTTT. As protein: CASSVGGVSTDTQYF.